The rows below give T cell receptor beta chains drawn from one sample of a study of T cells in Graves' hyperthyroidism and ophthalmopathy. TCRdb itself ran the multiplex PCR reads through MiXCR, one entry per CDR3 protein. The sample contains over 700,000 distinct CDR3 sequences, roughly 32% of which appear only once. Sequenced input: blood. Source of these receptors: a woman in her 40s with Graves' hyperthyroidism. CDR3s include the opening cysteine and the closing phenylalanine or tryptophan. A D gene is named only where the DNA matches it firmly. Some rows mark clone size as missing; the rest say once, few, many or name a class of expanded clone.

CDR3 protein: CASSLTVSAEAFF; CDR3 DNA: TGTGCCAGCAGCTTGACAGTCAGCGCTGAAGCTTTCTTT; V gene: TRBV7-3; J gene: TRBJ1-1; D gene: NA; clone size: many
CDR3 protein: CASERQGAGGNTIYF; CDR3 DNA: TGTGCCAGCGAGAGACAGGGGGCTGGTGGAAACACCATATATTTT; V gene: TRBV6-1; J gene: TRBJ1-3; D gene: TRBD1; clone size: NA
CDR3 protein: CASSRGLTVTGELFF; CDR3 DNA: TGCGCCAGCAGCCGCGGATTAACAGTCACCGGGGAGCTGTTTTTT; V gene: TRBV4-1; J gene: TRBJ2-2; D gene: NA; clone size: NA
CDR3 protein: CASSRDRGLVNTEAFF; CDR3 DNA: TGTGCCAGTAGTAGGGACAGGGGGCTGGTGAACACTGAAGCTTTCTTT; V gene: TRBV19; J gene: TRBJ1-1; D gene: TRBD1; clone size: NA
CDR3 protein: CASSFGTGGNQPQHF; CDR3 DNA: TGTGCCAGCAGTTTCGGGACAGGGGGGAATCAGCCCCAGCATTTT; V gene: TRBV12-3/TRBV12-4; J gene: TRBJ1-5; D gene: TRBD1; clone size: few
CDR3 protein: CASSIRSAGDGAYEQYF; CDR3 DNA: TGTGCCAGTAGTATAAGGTCAGCGGGAGATGGGGCCTACGAGCAGTACTTC; V gene: TRBV19; J gene: TRBJ2-7; D gene: TRBD2; clone size: NA
CDR3 protein: CASSVGGETYEQYF; CDR3 DNA: TGTGCCAGCAGCGTAGGTGGCGAAACCTACGAGCAGTACTTC; V gene: TRBV9; J gene: TRBJ2-7; D gene: NA; clone size: many
CDR3 protein: CSARRGGPQETQYF; CDR3 DNA: TGCAGTGCCCGAAGGGGCGGACCCCAAGAGACCCAGTACTTC; V gene: TRBV20-1; J gene: TRBJ2-5; D gene: NA; clone size: many
CDR3 protein: CSAATGGVGNTEAFF; CDR3 DNA: TGCAGTGCTGCCACAGGGGGGGTAGGGAACACTGAAGCTTTCTTT; V gene: TRBV20-1; J gene: TRBJ1-1; D gene: TRBD1; clone size: NA
CDR3 protein: CSHPTTGGLRETQYF; CDR3 DNA: TGCAGCCATCCTACGACAGGGGGCCTTCGAGAGACCCAGTACTTC; V gene: TRBV29-1; J gene: TRBJ2-5; D gene: TRBD1; clone size: NA